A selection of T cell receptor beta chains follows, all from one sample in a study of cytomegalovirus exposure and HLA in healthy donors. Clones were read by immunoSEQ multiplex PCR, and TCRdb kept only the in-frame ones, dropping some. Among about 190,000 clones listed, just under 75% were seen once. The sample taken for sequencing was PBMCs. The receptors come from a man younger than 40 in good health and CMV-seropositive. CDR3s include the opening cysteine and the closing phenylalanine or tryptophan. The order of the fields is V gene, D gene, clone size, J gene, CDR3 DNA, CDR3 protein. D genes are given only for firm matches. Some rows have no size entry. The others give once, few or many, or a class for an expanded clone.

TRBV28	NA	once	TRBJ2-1	TGTGCCAGCAGTTTTCTCATAGCCTCGAGCTCCTACAATGAGCAGTTCTTC	CASSFLIASSSYNEQFF
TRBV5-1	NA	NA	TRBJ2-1	TGCGCCAGCAGCTTGAGTCCGGGGGGCATAAATGAGCAGTTCTTC	CASSLSPGGINEQFF
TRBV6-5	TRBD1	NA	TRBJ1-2	TGTGCCAGCAGTTTTACGGGACAGGGATTTGGCTACACCTTC	CASSFTGQGFGYTF
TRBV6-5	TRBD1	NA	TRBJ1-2	TGTGCCAGCAGTAAACGACAGGGACTTGGCTACACCTTC	CASSKRQGLGYTF
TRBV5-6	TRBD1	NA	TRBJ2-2	TGTGCCAGCAGCTCACTGACAGGGGGGGGCACCGGGGAGCTGTTTTTT	CASSSLTGGGTGELFF
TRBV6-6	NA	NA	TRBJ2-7	TGTGCCTGCCACAGGAATACCTACGAGCAGTACTTC	CACHRNTYEQYF
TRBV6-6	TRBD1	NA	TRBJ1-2	TGTGCCAGCAGTCGACAGGGCTTGGATGGCTACACCTTC	CASSRQGLDGYTF
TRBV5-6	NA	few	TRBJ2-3	TGTGCCAGCAGCTTGGCGGCGGGTGCTGTGAGCACAGATACGCAGTATTTT	CASSLAAGAVSTDTQYF
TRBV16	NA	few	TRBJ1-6	TGTGCCAGCAGCCAAGGAAGGACAGTTAATTCACCCCTCCACTTT	CASSQGRTVNSPLHF
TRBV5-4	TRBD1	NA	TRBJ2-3	TGTGCCAGCCAGGGGGCCGCGGGAATCTTGGATACGCAGTATTTT	CASQGAAGILDTQYF
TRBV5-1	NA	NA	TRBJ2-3	TGCGCCAGCAGCACCGGAAGGGGCAGCACAGATACGCAGTATTTT	CASSTGRGSTDTQYF
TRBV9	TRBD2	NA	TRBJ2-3	TGTGCCAGCAGCGTGGGGAATAGCGGGATGGGGACAGATACGCAGTATTTT	CASSVGNSGMGTDTQYF
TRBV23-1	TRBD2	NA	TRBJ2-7	TGCGCCAGCAGTCAATCTCGTAGCGGGAGTGTAAACTACGAGCAGTACTTC	CASSQSRSGSVNYEQYF
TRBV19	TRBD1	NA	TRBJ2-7	TGTGCCAGTAGTATGAGGGGACAGGGGTACGAGCAGTACTTC	CASSMRGQGYEQYF
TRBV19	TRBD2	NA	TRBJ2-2	TGTGCCAGTAGCCCTCCGGGGCGGGAGTACGGGGAGCTGTTTTTT	CASSPPGREYGELFF
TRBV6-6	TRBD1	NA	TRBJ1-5	TGTGCCAGCAGTAAGGCCGGGACAGGGGGAAATCAGCCCCAGCATTTT	CASSKAGTGGNQPQHF
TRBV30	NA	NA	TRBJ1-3	TGTGCCTGGAGTAGAGGGTTGGAGGCTGGAAACACCATATATTTT	CAWSRGLEAGNTIYF
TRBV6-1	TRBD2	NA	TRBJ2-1	TGTGCCAGCAGTGAAGCGCGACTAGCGGGGATCTCCTACAATGAGCAGTTCTTC	CASSEARLAGISYNEQFF
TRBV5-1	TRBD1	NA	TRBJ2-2	TGCGCCAGCAGCCCCGGGACAGCCGGGGAGCTGTTTTTT	CASSPGTAGELFF
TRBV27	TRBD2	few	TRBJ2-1	TGTGCCAGCAGTTTTAGCACTAGCGGGAGGGTAAGCTCCTACAATGAGCAGTTCTTC	CASSFSTSGRVSSYNEQFF
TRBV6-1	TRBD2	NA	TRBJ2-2	TGTGCCAGCAGTGAAACCGGGGGGTCTGGGGAGCTGTTTTTT	CASSETGGSGELFF
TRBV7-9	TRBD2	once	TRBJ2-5	TGTTCCAGCAGCCCTTCGAAAGGAGGGAGGGACCAAGAGACCCAGTACTTC	CSSSPSKGGRDQETQYF
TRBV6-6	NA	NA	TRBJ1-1	TGTGCCAGCACCCCGGGGGGGAGCACTGAAGCTTTCTTT	CASTPGGSTEAFF